A selection of T cell receptor beta chains follows, all from one sample in a study of CD8+CD57+ T cells in acquired aplastic anemia. MiXCR was run by TCRdb on the reads, yielding one entry per CDR3 protein. Among about 400,000 distinct CDR3 sequences listed, just under 70% were seen once. The sequencing sample was made of sorted CD4+, CD8+, or CD8+CD57+ T cells (not recorded which) from PBMCs. The receptors derive from a human donor in good health, serving as a control. The CDR3 runs from the conserved cysteine through the conserved F or W. A D gene is named only where the DNA matches it firmly. Size tells how often a clone was seen (once, few, many) or the class of an expanded clone, and some rows leave it out.

d_call j_call clone_size v_call cdr3_nt cdr3_aa
TRBD2 TRBJ2-5 - TRBV18 TGTGCCAGCTTACCTACTAGCGGGGGCCAAGAGACCCAGCACTTC CASLPTSGGQETQHF
TRBD1 TRBJ2-2 - TRBV25-1 TGTGCCAGCAGTCCTGACAGGGGGGACAACGGCGACACCTTCTTT CASSPDRGDNGDTFF
- TRBJ1-1 few TRBV19 TGTGCCAGTTATTCCCGCAGGGCCCCCTTGATGAACATTGAAGCTTTCTTT CASYSRRAPLMNIEAFF
- TRBJ1-2 - TRBV10-3 TGTGCCATCAATGGAGATTTGAACTATGGCTACACCTTC CAINGDLNYGYTF
- TRBJ2-2 - TRBV2 TGTGCCAGCATTAGGGGGGGGGCCACCGGGGAGCTGTTTTTT CASIRGGATGELFF
TRBD1 TRBJ1-5 once TRBV7-3 TGTGCCAGCAGCGCCGCCGGGACAGGGACTGCAGCGCTCTTT CASSAAGTGTAALF
TRBD2 TRBJ2-7 - TRBV7-2 TGTGCCAGCAGGGCGGGGGGAACCTACGAGCAGTACTTC CASRAGGTYEQYF
- TRBJ1-6 - TRBV9 TGTGCCAGCAGCGTAACGGGACTAGTCTACGAGCAGTTCCACTTT CASSVTGLVYEQFHF
- TRBJ1-2 - TRBV20-1 TGCAGTGCCACCAACCCCGGAAAGGGGAGCTACACCTTC CSATNPGKGSYTF
- TRBJ1-5 many TRBV6-5 TGTGCCAGCAGTTCGATTGCCGCATATAGCAATCAGCCCCAGCATTTT CASSSIAAYSNQPQHF
- TRBJ1-1 many TRBV3-1 TGTGCCAGCAGCCAAGATACTATCTCGAACACTGAAGCTTTCTTT CASSQDTISNTEAFF
- TRBJ2-6 many TRBV2 TGTGCCAGCAGTGATTCCCGCTCTGGGGCCAGCGTCCTGACTTTC CASSDSRSGASVLTF
- TRBJ1-5 once TRBV7-2 - CASGVSNQPQHFGF
- TRBJ1-1 - TRBV9 TGTGCCAGCAGCGTAGGACAGCACCAAGAGACCCAGTTT CASSVGQHQETQF
- TRBJ2-7 - TRBV20-1 TGCAGTGCGTGTTGGAGGGACACCTACGAGCAGTACTTC CSACWRDTYEQYF
- TRBJ1-2 many TRBV20-1 TGCAGTGCTAGAGGAGAAGTGGGTCGGGACCTAAAGTGGGGCTACACCTTC CSARGEVGRDLKWGYTF
- TRBJ2-2 - TRBV13 TGTGCCAGCAGCCAATATAAGCCGAGGCAGGGCTTCATCCCCGGGGAGCTGTTTTTT CASSQYKPRQGFIPGELFF
- TRBJ2-2 - TRBV5-1 TGCGCCAGCAGCCGGCAGGGTGGTACGCCCGGGGAGCTGTTTTTT CASSRQGGTPGELFF
- TRBJ2-1 - TRBV3-2 TGTGCCAGCAGCCAAGCCGATTACGCCAAACTGGGATACAATAAGCAGTTCTTC CASSQADYAKLGYNKQFF
- TRBJ1-1 - TRBV7-9 TGTGCCAGCACCGTCGCCCTGTGGAACCCTGAAGCTTTCTTT CASTVALWNPEAFF
- TRBJ1-2 many TRBV6-5 TGTGCCAGCAGTTACTCGAATTTTAACACTGACTATGGCTACACCTTC CASSYSNFNTDYGYTF
- TRBJ1-1 - TRBV7-3 TGTGCCAGCAGCTATAGTCAGGGTTACTATGAAGCTTACTTT CASSYSQGYYEAYF
- TRBJ1-1 - TRBV11-1 TGTGCCAGCAGCTTAGCTGAGGGGGACACTGAAGCTTTCTTT CASSLAEGDTEAFF
TRBD1 TRBJ2-2 many TRBV10-3 TGTGCCATCAGTGTCTCGGGACAGGGCGGGACCGGGGAGCTGTTTTTT CAISVSGQGGTGELFF
TRBD1 TRBJ1-2 many TRBV19 TGTGCCAGTAGTCCTTTGGACAGGAACTTCTATGGCTACACCTTC CASSPLDRNFYGYTF
- TRBJ1-1 once TRBV7-3 TGTGCCAGCAGCTTAACACCGACGCCGGGCGGCAGTGAGGCTTTCTTT CASSLTPTPGGSEAFF
- TRBJ1-3 - TRBV5-1 TGTGCCAGCAGCGTGGAAGGGGGAGACACCACCATATATTTT CASSVEGGDTTIYF
TRBD2 TRBJ2-5 - TRBV20-1 TGCAGTGCTAAACGGGCGGGAGGCTCTGAGACCCAGTACTTC CSAKRAGGSETQYF
- TRBJ1-1 many TRBV20-1 TGCAGTGCTTCCCCACAGAACACTGAAGCTTTCTTT CSASPQNTEAFF
- TRBJ1-3 - TRBV20-1 TGCAGTGCGCAGCCAGGCTCTCCCCGGACCATATATTTT CSAQPGSPRTIYF
- TRBJ1-5 - TRBV20-1 TGCAGTGCTAGTCGGGGTTATGGCAATCAGCCCCAGCATTTT CSASRGYGNQPQHF
- TRBJ2-3 - TRBV7-8 TGTGCCAGCAGCTTTGATAGGGAACGGGGCGGGGATACGCAGTATTTT CASSFDRERGGDTQYF
- TRBJ2-2 - TRBV25-1 TGTGCCAGCAGTCCGCGGGACAGCTACAACACCGGGGAGCTGTTTTTT CASSPRDSYNTGELFF
TRBD1 TRBJ2-5 - TRBV20-1 TGCAGTGCTAGAGATCGAGGGGGCGGTGCCCAGTACTTC CSARDRGGGAQYF
- TRBJ1-5 - TRBV9 TGTGCCAGCAGCCCGAGAGACTGGGGTCCCTATGGCTTT CASSPRDWGPYGF
- TRBJ2-3 - TRBV5-5 TGTGCCAGCAGCATTAGAGGACTGACAGATACGCAGTATTTT CASSIRGLTDTQYF
- TRBJ1-6 many TRBV27 TGTGCCAGCAGGGTGGGGAATTCACCCCTCCACTTT CASRVGNSPLHF
TRBD1 TRBJ1-1 many TRBV5-1 TGCGCCAGCAGCCCGGGACAGGGCACGAGCACTGAAGCTTTCTTT CASSPGQGTSTEAFF
TRBD1 TRBJ2-7 - TRBV24-1 TGTGCCAGCAGCCCCATCCGGACAGGCTACGAGCAGTACTTC CASSPIRTGYEQYF
- TRBJ2-3 - TRBV20-1 TGCAGTGCTAGCCTAGGGGAGCGCATGTATTTT CSASLGERMYF
- TRBJ1-6 many TRBV12-3/TRBV12-4 TGTGCCAGCAGTTTTAAGTTACAGGCCAGGAGCTCCTATAATTCACCCCTCCACTTT CASSFKLQARSSYNSPLHF
- TRBJ2-3 - TRBV5-4 TGTGCCAGCAGCCCCCGACAGGCTTCAGATACGCAGTATTTT CASSPRQASDTQYF
TRBD1 TRBJ1-2 - TRBV3-1 TGTGCCAGCAGCCCGGACAGGGCCAACGGGGGCTACACCTTC CASSPDRANGGYTF
TRBD1 TRBJ1-2 many TRBV5-1 TGCGCCAGCAGCTTCGACAGGGACTATGGCTACACCTTC CASSFDRDYGYTF
- TRBJ2-5 - TRBV7-9 TGTGCCAGCAGCAGCGATTACCAAGAGACCCAGTACTTC CASSSDYQETQYF
TRBD1 TRBJ2-3 - TRBV10-3 TGTGCCGTCAGGAGGGACAGGGAGAGCACAGATACGCAGTATTTC CAVRRDRESTDTQYF
TRBD2 TRBJ2-3 - TRBV20-1 TGCAGAAAAAAACTAGCGGGGAGCACAGATACGCAGTATTTT CRKKLAGSTDTQYF
- TRBJ2-2 - TRBV5-1 TGTGCCAGCAGCTTGGGGGGAGACACGACGGAGCTGTTTTTC CASSLGGDTTELFF
- TRBJ1-5 - TRBV20-1 TGCAGTGCTAGAGCGGCGGAGAACCCCCAGCATTTT CSARAAENPQHF
- TRBJ2-7 - TRBV20-1 TGCAGTGCTCGCGGACGCGGAGGGATTAACTCCTACGAGCAGTACTTC CSARGRGGINSYEQYF
- TRBJ1-2 - TRBV7-2 TGTGCCAGCAGCTCAGAGCCGAACACTGAAGCTTTCTTC CASSSEPNTEAFF
TRBD2 TRBJ2-5 - TRBV20-1 TGCAGTGCTAGCGCCGACGGGGGGGGCCGAGAGACCCAGTACTTC CSASADGGGRETQYF
- TRBJ2-2 - TRBV14 TGTGCCAGCAGCGGATACCAGCCCAGCGCCGGGACGCTGTTTTTT CASSGYQPSAGTLFF
TRBD1 TRBJ1-6 once TRBV5-1 TGCGCCAGCAGCTTGCCCGGGACAGGGAATTCACCCCTCCACTTT CASSLPGTGNSPLHF
- TRBJ2-1 - TRBV7-9 TGTGCCAGCAGCCTATCGGAGGGGGCCTGCAATGAGCAGTTCTTC CASSLSEGACNEQFF
- TRBJ2-7 once TRBV9 TGTGCCAGCAGCGTAGAGGGGGGTTCGGGCCCCGTTGGTGAGCAGTACTTC CASSVEGGSGPVGEQYF